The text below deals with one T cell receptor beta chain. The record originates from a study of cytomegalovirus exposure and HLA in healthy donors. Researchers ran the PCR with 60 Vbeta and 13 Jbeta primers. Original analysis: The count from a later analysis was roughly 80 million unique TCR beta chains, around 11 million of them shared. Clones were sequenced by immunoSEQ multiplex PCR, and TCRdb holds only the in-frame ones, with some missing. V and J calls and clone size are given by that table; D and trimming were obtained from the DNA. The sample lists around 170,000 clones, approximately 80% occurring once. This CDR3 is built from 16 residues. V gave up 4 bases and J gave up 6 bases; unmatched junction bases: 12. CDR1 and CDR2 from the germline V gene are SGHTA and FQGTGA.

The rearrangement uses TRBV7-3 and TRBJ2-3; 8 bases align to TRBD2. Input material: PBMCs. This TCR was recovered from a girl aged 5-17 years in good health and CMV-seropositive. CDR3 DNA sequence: TGTGCCAGCAGCTCGGGGCCCAACGGGAGGGACGATACGCAGTATTTT. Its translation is CASSSGPNGRDDTQYF.